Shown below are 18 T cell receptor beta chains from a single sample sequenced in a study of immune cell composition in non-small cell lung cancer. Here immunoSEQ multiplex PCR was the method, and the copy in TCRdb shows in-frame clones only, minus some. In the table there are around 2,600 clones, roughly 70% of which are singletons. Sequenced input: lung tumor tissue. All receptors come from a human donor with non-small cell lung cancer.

CDR3 nucleotides: TGTGCCAGCAGACTGGGACAGGGGAACACTGAAGCTTTCTTT. Translating it yields CASRLGQGNTEAFF. The V and J genes are TRBV7-9 and TRBJ1-1, with 9 nucleotides matching TRBD1. CDR1 SEHNR and CDR2 FQNEAQ come from the germline V gene (reference sequence). Germline trimming cut 6 bases from V and 1 base from J; bases unmatched to any gene: 3. The CDR3 contains 14 residues.

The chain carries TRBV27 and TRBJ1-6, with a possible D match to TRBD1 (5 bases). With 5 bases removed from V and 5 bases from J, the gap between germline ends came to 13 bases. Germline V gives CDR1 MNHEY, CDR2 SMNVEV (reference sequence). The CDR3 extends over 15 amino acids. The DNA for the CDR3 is TGTGCCAGCAGTCTCAGGGAGGGCGATAATTCACCCCTCCACTTT. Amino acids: CASSLREGDNSPLHF.

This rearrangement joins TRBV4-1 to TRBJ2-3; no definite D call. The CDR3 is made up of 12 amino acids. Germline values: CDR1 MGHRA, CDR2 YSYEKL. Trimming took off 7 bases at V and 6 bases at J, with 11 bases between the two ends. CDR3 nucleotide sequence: TGCGCCAGCACCGACTCTTCGGATACGCAGTATTTT. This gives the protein CASTDSSDTQYF.

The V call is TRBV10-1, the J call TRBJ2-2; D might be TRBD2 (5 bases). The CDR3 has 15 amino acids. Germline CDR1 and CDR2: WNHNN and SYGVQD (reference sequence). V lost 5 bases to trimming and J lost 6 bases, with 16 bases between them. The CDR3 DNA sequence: TGCGCCAGCAGTCCCGGACTTGGAAGGCCCGGGGAGCTGTTTTTT. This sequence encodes CASSPGLGRPGELFF.

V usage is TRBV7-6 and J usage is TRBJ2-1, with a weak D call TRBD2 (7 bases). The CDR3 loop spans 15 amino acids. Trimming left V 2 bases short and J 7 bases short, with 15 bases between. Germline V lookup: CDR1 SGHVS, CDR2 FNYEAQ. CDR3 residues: CASSLSPGGGNEQFF. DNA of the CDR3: TGTGCCAGCAGCTTATCTCCGGGGGGCGGGAATGAGCAGTTCTTC.

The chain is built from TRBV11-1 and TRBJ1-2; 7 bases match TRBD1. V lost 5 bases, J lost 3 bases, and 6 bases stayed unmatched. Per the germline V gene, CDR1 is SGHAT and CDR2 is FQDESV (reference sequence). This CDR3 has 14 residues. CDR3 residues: CASSVTGADYGYTF. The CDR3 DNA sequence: TGTGCCAGCAGCGTAACAGGGGCGGACTATGGCTACACCTTC.

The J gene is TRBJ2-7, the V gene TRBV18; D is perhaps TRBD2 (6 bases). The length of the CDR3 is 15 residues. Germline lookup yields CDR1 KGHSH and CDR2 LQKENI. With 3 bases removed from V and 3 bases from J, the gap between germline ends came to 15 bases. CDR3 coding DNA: TGTGCCAGCTCACCCTCGGAGGGGATCCTCTACGAGCAGTACTTC. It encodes CASSPSEGILYEQYF.

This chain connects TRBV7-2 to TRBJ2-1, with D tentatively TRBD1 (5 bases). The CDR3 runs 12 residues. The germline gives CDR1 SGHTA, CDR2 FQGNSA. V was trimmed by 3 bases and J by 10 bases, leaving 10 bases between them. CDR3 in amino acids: CASSLWGQEQFF. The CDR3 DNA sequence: TGTGCCAGCAGCTTGTGGGGCCAAGAGCAGTTCTTC.

The chain's CDR3 is CASSQDPRPDSPLHF. DNA of the CDR3: TGTGCCAGCAGCCAAGATCCCAGGCCAGATTCACCCCTCCACTTT. This sequence joins TRBV4-2 and TRBJ1-6; D call uncertain. The CDR3 runs 15 residues. Deletions cut 0 bases from V and 8 bases from J, with 11 bases between. The germline V gene encodes CDR1 LGHNA and CDR2 YNFKEQ.

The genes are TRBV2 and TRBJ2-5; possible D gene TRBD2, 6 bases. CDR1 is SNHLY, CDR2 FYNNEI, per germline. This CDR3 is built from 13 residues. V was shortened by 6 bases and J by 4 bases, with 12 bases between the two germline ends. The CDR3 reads CASSRTSRETQYF. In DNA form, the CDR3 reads TGTGCCAGCAGCAGAACTAGCAGAGAGACCCAGTACTTC.

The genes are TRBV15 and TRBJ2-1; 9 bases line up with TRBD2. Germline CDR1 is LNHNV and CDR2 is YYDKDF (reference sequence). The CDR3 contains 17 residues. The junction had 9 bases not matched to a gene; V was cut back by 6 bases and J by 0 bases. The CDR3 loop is CATRPDLAGNSYNEQFF. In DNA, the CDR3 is TGTGCCACCAGACCGGATCTAGCGGGGAACTCCTACAATGAGCAGTTCTTC.

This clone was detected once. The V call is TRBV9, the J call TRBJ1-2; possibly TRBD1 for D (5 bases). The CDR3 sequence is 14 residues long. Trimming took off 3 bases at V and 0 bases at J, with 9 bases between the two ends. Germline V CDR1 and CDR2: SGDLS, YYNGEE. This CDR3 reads CASSGQSSNYGYTF. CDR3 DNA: TGTGCCAGCAGCGGACAGTCTTCTAACTATGGCTACACCTTC.

The CDR3 loop reads CASSFARGWETQYF. The CDR3 bases are TGTGCCAGCAGTTTCGCTAGGGGCTGGGAGACCCAGTACTTC. The V and J genes are TRBV27 and TRBJ2-5; TRBD1 might be the D (5 bases). The V and J ends lost 3 bases and 5 bases respectively, with 13 bases between them. Germline V gives CDR1 MNHEY, CDR2 SMNVEV (reference sequence). This CDR3 is 14 amino acids long.

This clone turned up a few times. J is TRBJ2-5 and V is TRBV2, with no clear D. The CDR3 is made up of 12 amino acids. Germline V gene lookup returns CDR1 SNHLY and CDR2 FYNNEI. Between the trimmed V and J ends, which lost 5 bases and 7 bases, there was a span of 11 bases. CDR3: CASSRPEVTQYF. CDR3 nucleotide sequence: TGTGCCAGCAGTCGACCAGAGGTGACCCAGTACTTC. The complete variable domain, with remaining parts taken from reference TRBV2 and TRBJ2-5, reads EPEVTQTPSHQVTQMGQEVILRCVPISNHLYFYWYRQILGQKVEFLVSFYNNEISEKSEIFDDQFSVERPDGSNFTLKIRSTKLEDSAMYFCASSRPEVTQYFGPGTRLLVL.

The CDR3, as DNA: TGTGCCTCGAGGGAGCTTGAGACCCAGTACTTC. It specifies CASRELETQYF. This chain uses TRBV10-3 with TRBJ2-5, with D possibly TRBD2 on 5 matching bases. Per germline, CDR1 ENHRY and CDR2 SYGVKD. V gave up 11 bases and J gave up 5 bases, with 12 bases separating them. This CDR3 has 11 residues.

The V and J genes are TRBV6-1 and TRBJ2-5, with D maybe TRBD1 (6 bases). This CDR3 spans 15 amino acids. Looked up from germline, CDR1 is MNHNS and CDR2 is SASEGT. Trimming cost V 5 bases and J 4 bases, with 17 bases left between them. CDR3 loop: CASSLQGSVLETQYF. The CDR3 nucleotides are TGTGCCAGCAGTTTGCAGGGGAGTGTATTAGAGACCCAGTACTTC.

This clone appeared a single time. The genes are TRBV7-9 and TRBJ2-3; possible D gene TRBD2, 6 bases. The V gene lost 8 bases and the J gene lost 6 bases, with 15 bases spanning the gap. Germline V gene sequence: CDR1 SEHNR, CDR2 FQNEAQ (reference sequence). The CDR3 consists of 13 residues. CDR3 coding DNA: TGTGCCAGCTGCGGGACCGCGGCGGATACGCAGTATTTT. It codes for CASCGTAADTQYF.

CDR3 sequence reads: CASSIDAGQDQPQHF. The CDR3 nucleotides are TGTGCCAGCAGCATCGATGCAGGGCAGGATCAGCCCCAGCATTTT. The chain carries TRBV11-2 and TRBJ1-5; TRBD1 is a possible D gene (5 bases). This CDR3 has 15 residues. The germline gives CDR1 SGHAT, CDR2 FQNNGV. The V and J ends lost 5 bases and 5 bases respectively, with 16 bases between them.